This entry lists 8 T cell receptor beta chains sequenced from one sample in a study of T cell repertoires in cytomegalovirus infection. Their antigens are not known. TCRdb reprocessed the reads with MiXCR, giving one entry per CDR3 protein. This table holds approximately 73,000 distinct CDR3 sequences, 35% to 50% found once. The sequencing here drew on CD8+ T cells from cultured PBMCs, taken from culture after CMV antigen stimulation. The origin of the receptors is a human donor in good health (CMV status not recorded). Some clones in this sample may be carry-over from other donors' samples.

The V gene is TRBV5-8, the J gene TRBJ1-1; no clear D. V was pared by 0 bases and J by 3 bases, with 15 bases between. CDR1 and CDR2 from the germline V gene are SGHTS and YDEGEE. CDR3 size: 16 residues. The CDR3 region has the DNA TGTGCCAGCAGCTTGGGTCTGGCCGGCTCGGACACTGAAGCTTTCTTT. Protein product: CASSLGLAGSDTEAFF.

The chain carries TRBV24-1 and TRBJ1-5; D gene unclear. The CDR3 loop spans 14 amino acids. The V end lost 4 bases, the J end lost 1 base, and 7 bases lay between the germline ends. The germline gives CDR1 KGHDR, CDR2 SFDVKD. The CDR3: CATSEDWSNQPQHF. The CDR3 coding sequence is TGTGCCACCAGTGAAGACTGGAGCAATCAGCCCCAGCATTTT.

The V and J genes are TRBV5-6 and TRBJ2-1; D tentatively reads TRBD1 or TRBD2 (5 bases each). Trimming shortened V by 2 bases and J by 0 bases, and 15 bases separated the two germline ends. The CDR3 has 17 amino acids. Looked up from germline, CDR1 is SGHDT and CDR2 is YYEEEE. The CDR3 reads CASSFSSWGSSYNEQFF. For the CDR3, the DNA is TGTGCCAGCAGCTTTTCTAGCTGGGGGAGCTCCTACAATGAGCAGTTCTTC.

This CDR3 is CASSFLGLAGTGELFF. DNA for the CDR3: TGTGCCAGCAGTTTTTTAGGGCTGGCGGGCACCGGGGAGCTGTTTTTT. The rearrangement links TRBV28 to TRBJ2-2, with D possibly matching TRBD2 (5 bases). The CDR3 length is 16 residues. Germline V lookup: CDR1 MDHEN, CDR2 SYDVKM. Trimming left V 3 bases short and J 4 bases short, with 15 bases between.

The V gene is TRBV7-9, the J gene TRBJ2-1; maybe TRBD1 (6 bases). Germline V gives CDR1 SEHNR, CDR2 FQNEAQ (reference sequence). Trimming pared 5 bases from V and 6 bases from J, leaving 11 bases between. The CDR3 loop spans 13 amino acids. The CDR3 loop is CASSPQGSNEQFF. CDR3 nucleotide sequence: TGTGCCAGCAGCCCACAGGGTTCCAATGAGCAGTTCTTC.

This rearrangement joins TRBV7-6 to TRBJ2-3, with 9 bases that match TRBD2. The V and J ends lost 4 bases and 4 bases, in that order; junction bases with no gene match: 6. Per the germline V gene, CDR1 is SGHVS and CDR2 is FNYEAQ. This CDR3 is 15 amino acids long. The chain's CDR3 is CASSSRGGSADTQYF. CDR3 sequence (DNA): TGTGCCAGCAGCTCGCGGGGGGGAAGCGCAGATACGCAGTATTTT.

This clonotype was seen only a few times. This chain connects TRBV7-2 to TRBJ2-5; 12 nucleotides agree with TRBD2. CDR3 length equals 18 residues. V lost 1 base to trimming and J lost 5 bases; unmatched junction nucleotides: 11. Germline values: CDR1 SGHTA, CDR2 FQGNSA. CDR3 residues: CASSLVVLAGGPLETQYF. DNA of the CDR3: TGTGCCAGCAGCTTAGTAGTACTAGCGGGGGGTCCTCTGGAGACCCAGTACTTC.

A few counts support this clonotype. The chain carries TRBV6-2 or TRBV6-3 and TRBJ1-2; D remains unclear. Germline V CDR1 and CDR2: MNHEY, SVGEGT. The CDR3 sequence is 13 residues long. The germline V and J ends were trimmed by 5 bases and 2 bases, with 9 bases remaining between them. The CDR3 nucleotides read TGTGCCAGCAGTCACGGACTCAACTATGGCTACACCTTC. It specifies CASSHGLNYGYTF.